This TCR beta chain was captured by sequencing in a study of shared clonotypes between healthy human individuals. Points from the study as a whole: In contrast to clonotypes shared by all four donors, non-shared clonotypes had lower generation probabilities. Sharing across four donors was highest in naive CD4 (around 5%) and lowest in memory CD8 (approximately 0.4%).

With 0 bases clipped from V and 4 bases from J, the junction kept 5 bases outside the gene matches. The germline CDR1 and CDR2 sequences are SGHRS and YFSETQ. The CDR3 contains 15 residues. Only in-frame clones appear in the TCRdb table, and some are missing; sequencing was by immunoSEQ multiplex PCR. The sample has just over 2,000,000 clones, roughly 94% seen once; the top ten hold 1% to 1.3%. Notes on this clone: The antigen remains undetermined.

Naive-designated CD8 cells lacked CD45RO, were positively enriched for CCR7, and omitted terminally differentiated effector memory CD45RA+ cells. Every one of the donors was a Caucasian adult that lived in Nashville, Tennessee. This clonotype was obtained from a man younger than 30 in good health. The chain couples TRBV5-1 to TRBJ2-7, with TRBD2 matching over 9 bases. The specimen sequenced was naive CD8+ T cells sorted from blood. The CDR3 protein is CASSLGVAGEYEQYF. CDR3 DNA: TGCGCCAGCAGCTTGGGGGTAGCGGGGGAGTACGAGCAGTACTTC.